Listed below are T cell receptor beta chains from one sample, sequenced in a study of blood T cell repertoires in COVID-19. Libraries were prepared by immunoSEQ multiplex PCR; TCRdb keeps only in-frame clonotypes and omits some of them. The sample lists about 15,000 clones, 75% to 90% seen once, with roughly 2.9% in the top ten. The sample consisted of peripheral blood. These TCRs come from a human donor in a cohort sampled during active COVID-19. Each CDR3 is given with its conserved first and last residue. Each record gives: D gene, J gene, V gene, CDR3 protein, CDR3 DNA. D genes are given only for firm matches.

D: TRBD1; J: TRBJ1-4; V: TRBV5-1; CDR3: CASSLNRGEKLFF; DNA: TGCGCCAGCAGCTTGAACAGGGGTGAAAAACTGTTTTTT
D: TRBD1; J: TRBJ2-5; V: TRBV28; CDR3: CASLGTGLQGTQYF; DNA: TGTGCCAGCCTCGGGACAGGTCTTCAGGGGACCCAGTACTTC
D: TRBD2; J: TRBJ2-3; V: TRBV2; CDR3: CASRRTSGASTDTQYF; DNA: TGTGCCAGCAGGCGGACTAGCGGGGCAAGCACAGATACGCAGTATTTT
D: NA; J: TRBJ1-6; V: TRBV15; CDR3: CATSRAQDNYSPLHF; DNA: TGTGCCACCAGCAGAGCCCAGGACAATTATTCACCCCTCCACTTT
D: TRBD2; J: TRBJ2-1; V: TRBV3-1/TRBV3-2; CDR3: CASSISGSMNEQFF; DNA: TGTGCCAGCTCAATTAGCGGGAGTATGAATGAGCAGTTCTTC
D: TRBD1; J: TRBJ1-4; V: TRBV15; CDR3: CATSRPGGIEKLFF; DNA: TGTGCCACCAGCAGGCCAGGGGGAATTGAAAAACTGTTTTTT
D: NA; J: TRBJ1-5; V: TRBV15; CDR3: CATSRDFGAQHF; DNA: TGTGCCACCAGCAGAGATTTCGGGGCCCAGCATTTT
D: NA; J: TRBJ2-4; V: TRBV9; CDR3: CASSVSQRGYIQYF; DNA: TGTGCCAGCAGCGTATCCCAGCGAGGCTACATTCAGTACTTC
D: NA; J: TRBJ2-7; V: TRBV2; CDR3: CASRSTGPYEQYF; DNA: TGTGCCAGCAGATCGACTGGTCCCTACGAGCAGTACTTC
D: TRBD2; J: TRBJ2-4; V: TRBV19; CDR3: CASMTAGYKNIQYF; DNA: TGTGCCAGTATGACAGCGGGGTACAAAAACATTCAGTACTTC
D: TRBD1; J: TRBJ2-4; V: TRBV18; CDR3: CASSRDRVKNIQYF; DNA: TGTGCCAGCTCACGGGACAGGGTGAAAAACATTCAGTACTTC
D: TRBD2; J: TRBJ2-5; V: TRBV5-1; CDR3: CASSFGGEGETQYF; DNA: TGCGCCAGCAGCTTTGGAGGGGAGGGGGAGACCCAGTACTTC